This T cell receptor (beta chain) was identified in a study of neoadjuvant anti-PD-1 for oral cavity cancer. Study-level points and caveats: Post-nivolumab, blood T cell clonality was significantly elevated in non-responders.

PBMC libraries mostly used 480 ng of input genomic DNA, with six replicates per sample. The assay was immunoSEQ multiplex PCR, and TCRdb's table has in-frame clones only and misses some. The profile covers 13,000 or so clones, with 71% appearing a single time and approximately 2.3% taken by the ten largest. Time point meaning: after neoadjuvant nivolumab, at surgical resection. These oral cavity squamous cell carcinomas were HPV-negative and locally advanced. Analysis of PBMCs was direct, with no culture step. This clone was recorded only once. Its specificity is unknown. Germline lookup yields CDR1 SGHNT and CDR2 YYREEE (reference sequence). The CDR3 length is 15 residues. V lost 3 bases and J lost 2; bases outside the gene matches: 3.

The J gene is TRBJ2-2, the V gene TRBV5-4, with 8 nucleotides matching TRBD1. The source was PBMCs, collected after nivolumab (anti-PD-1) treatment. The sequence came from a person aged 40-85 years with oral cavity squamous cell carcinoma. CDR3: CASSSGQANTGELFF. DNA of the CDR3: TGTGCCAGCAGCTCGGGACAGGCAAACACCGGGGAGCTGTTTTTT.